Listed below are T cell receptor beta chains from one sample, sequenced in a study of T-cell reconstitution after alpha-beta-depleted transplantation in children. TCRdb independently ran MiXCR on the PCR reads; one entry per CDR3 protein. The profile shows fewer than 95,000 distinct CDR3 sequences, 10% to 15% of them singletons. The sample was PBMCs from the stem cell graft donor, taken from the stem cell graft. The receptor source for this set is a human donor who donated a stem cell graft to a child with inherited bone marrow failure. Both conserved end residues are part of each CDR3. Fields, in order: V gene, clone size, J gene, D gene, CDR3 DNA, CDR3 protein. A D gene is named only where the DNA matches it firmly. Clone size appears in some rows only: once, few, many, or a class for an expanded clone.

v_gene: TRBV6-1
abundance: many
j_gene: TRBJ1-3
d_gene: .
CDR3nt: TGTGCCAGCAGTCCCCGTACAGCGAGCTCTGGAAACACCATATATTTT
CDR3aa: CASSPRTASSGNTIYF

v_gene: TRBV29-1
abundance: many
j_gene: TRBJ1-1
d_gene: .
CDR3nt: TGCAGCGTTGACGGGGTGAAGGCTTTCTTT
CDR3aa: CSVDGVKAFF

v_gene: TRBV7-3
abundance: many
j_gene: TRBJ2-3
d_gene: .
CDR3nt: TGTGCCAGCAGCCGGACTAGCACAGATACGCAGTATTTT
CDR3aa: CASSRTSTDTQYF

v_gene: TRBV18
abundance: .
j_gene: TRBJ2-3
d_gene: TRBD1
CDR3nt: TGTGCCAGCTCACACGGACAGGGGATGACAGATACGCAGTATTTT
CDR3aa: CASSHGQGMTDTQYF

v_gene: TRBV18
abundance: many
j_gene: TRBJ2-1
d_gene: .
CDR3nt: TGTGCCAGCTTCACCGGTTCCCACAATGAGCAGTTCTTC
CDR3aa: CASFTGSHNEQFF

v_gene: TRBV7-9
abundance: .
j_gene: TRBJ1-4
d_gene: TRBD1
CDR3nt: TGTGCCAGCAGCCTCGGGACAGCGAATGAAAACCTGTTTTTT
CDR3aa: CASSLGTANENLFF

v_gene: TRBV5-1
abundance: medium-sized
j_gene: TRBJ2-7
d_gene: .
CDR3nt: TGCGCCAGCAGCTTTGATGGGGGCCCATCCTACGAGCAGTACTTC
CDR3aa: CASSFDGGPSYEQYF

v_gene: TRBV20-1
abundance: many
j_gene: TRBJ2-5
d_gene: TRBD1
CDR3nt: TGCAGTGCTAGAAAGGCAGGGGGCGGCCGAGAGACCCAGTACTTC
CDR3aa: CSARKAGGGRETQYF

v_gene: TRBV4-2
abundance: many
j_gene: TRBJ1-4
d_gene: .
CDR3nt: TGTGCCAGCAGCCAAACAGCTTCTCCAACTAATGAAAAACTGTTTTTT
CDR3aa: CASSQTASPTNEKLFF

v_gene: TRBV18
abundance: few
j_gene: TRBJ2-1
d_gene: .
CDR3nt: TGTGCCAGCTCACTCGGTTTCGGGAGATACAATGAGCAGTTCTTC
CDR3aa: CASSLGFGRYNEQFF

v_gene: TRBV5-5
abundance: .
j_gene: TRBJ1-3
d_gene: TRBD1
CDR3nt: TGTGCCAGCAGCTTGTCCCCCGGTGCAGGGGGCTATGGAAACACCATATATTTT
CDR3aa: CASSLSPGAGGYGNTIYF

v_gene: TRBV12-3/TRBV12-4
abundance: many
j_gene: TRBJ2-4
d_gene: TRBD1
CDR3nt: TGTGCCAGCAGTCAGAGGACAGGGGGCGAAAACATTCAGTACTTC
CDR3aa: CASSQRTGGENIQYF

v_gene: TRBV15
abundance: .
j_gene: TRBJ2-3
d_gene: TRBD1
CDR3nt: TGTGCCACCAGCAGGGACTCAGGGACAGCGACTAGCACAGATACGCAGTATTTT
CDR3aa: CATSRDSGTATSTDTQYF

v_gene: TRBV12-3/TRBV12-4
abundance: many
j_gene: TRBJ1-2
d_gene: .
CDR3nt: TGTGCCAGCAGTTTAAGCACGAGGACTGCTAACTATGGCTACACCTTC
CDR3aa: CASSLSTRTANYGYTF

v_gene: TRBV5-1
abundance: many
j_gene: TRBJ2-7
d_gene: .
CDR3nt: TGCGCCAGCAGCTTGGAGATAGCGAGTACCTACGAGCAGTACTTC
CDR3aa: CASSLEIASTYEQYF

v_gene: TRBV11-2
abundance: .
j_gene: TRBJ2-7
d_gene: TRBD1
CDR3nt: TGTGCCAGCAGCTTGATGCAGGGGGCGCGTGAGCAGTACTTC
CDR3aa: CASSLMQGAREQYF

v_gene: TRBV2
abundance: .
j_gene: TRBJ2-7
d_gene: TRBD1
CDR3nt: TGTGCCAGCAGTGTGAAGGGGACAGAAAACGAGCAGTACTTC
CDR3aa: CASSVKGTENEQYF

v_gene: TRBV20-1
abundance: many
j_gene: TRBJ2-1
d_gene: TRBD2
CDR3nt: TGCAGTGCTAGACCCCAGCGGGAGATCGGCAATGAGCAGTTCTTC
CDR3aa: CSARPQREIGNEQFF

v_gene: TRBV7-9
abundance: .
j_gene: TRBJ1-1
d_gene: .
CDR3nt: TGTGCCAGCAGCTTAACGGAAGCTTTCTTT
CDR3aa: CASSLTEAFF

v_gene: TRBV6-6
abundance: many
j_gene: TRBJ2-7
d_gene: .
CDR3nt: TGTGCCAGCAGTCGACCCTACGAGCAGTACTTC
CDR3aa: CASSRPYEQYF

v_gene: TRBV5-1
abundance: many
j_gene: TRBJ2-1
d_gene: .
CDR3nt: TGCGCCAGCAGTTTTCCGGAGGGTGAGCAGTTCTTC
CDR3aa: CASSFPEGEQFF

v_gene: TRBV7-3
abundance: many
j_gene: TRBJ2-5
d_gene: .
CDR3nt: TGTGCCAGCAGCCGCGATGGAAAAGAGACCCAGTACTTC
CDR3aa: CASSRDGKETQYF

v_gene: TRBV28
abundance: .
j_gene: TRBJ2-3
d_gene: TRBD1
CDR3nt: TGTGCCAGCAGATCGGGACAGGGGGGCACAGATACGCAGTATTTT
CDR3aa: CASRSGQGGTDTQYF

v_gene: TRBV12-3/TRBV12-4
abundance: .
j_gene: TRBJ2-7
d_gene: .
CDR3nt: TGTGCCAGCAGCCCCCATAGACAGCTTCAGAACGAGCAGTACTTC
CDR3aa: CASSPHRQLQNEQYF

v_gene: TRBV30
abundance: many
j_gene: TRBJ2-2
d_gene: TRBD2
CDR3nt: TGTGCCTGGAGCCCTAGCGGGGGATCGCTGTTTTTT
CDR3aa: CAWSPSGGSLFF

v_gene: TRBV10-2
abundance: once
j_gene: TRBJ1-2
d_gene: .
CDR3nt: TGCGCCAGCAGTGATGCCCGGGGCTCTGGCTACACCTTC
CDR3aa: CASSDARGSGYTF

v_gene: TRBV5-1
abundance: many
j_gene: TRBJ2-7
d_gene: .
CDR3nt: TGCGCCAGCAGCTTGGGCAGTGGGTATTACGAGCAGTACTTC
CDR3aa: CASSLGSGYYEQYF

v_gene: TRBV5-1
abundance: .
j_gene: TRBJ2-5
d_gene: .
CDR3nt: TGCGCCAGCAGCTTGTGGACGCGAGAGACCCAGTACTTC
CDR3aa: CASSLWTRETQYF

v_gene: TRBV28
abundance: many
j_gene: TRBJ2-2
d_gene: .
CDR3nt: TGTGCCAGCATTCGGGGGCCGAGGACCGGGGAGCTGTTTTTT
CDR3aa: CASIRGPRTGELFF

v_gene: TRBV15
abundance: many
j_gene: TRBJ1-4
d_gene: .
CDR3nt: TGTGCCACCAGCAGAGATATGGGACCTGGGGGAAAACTGTTTTTT
CDR3aa: CATSRDMGPGGKLFF

v_gene: TRBV27
abundance: many
j_gene: TRBJ1-1
d_gene: .
CDR3nt: TGTGCCAGCAGTTTATCGGGGACGGCCTTATGGGCTTTCTTT
CDR3aa: CASSLSGTALWAFF

v_gene: TRBV12-3/TRBV12-4
abundance: .
j_gene: TRBJ2-1
d_gene: .
CDR3nt: TGTGCCAGCAGTTTGGGGATCGGGGGTTTCTCCTACAATGAGCAGTTCTTC
CDR3aa: CASSLGIGGFSYNEQFF

v_gene: TRBV3-1
abundance: many
j_gene: TRBJ2-6
d_gene: .
CDR3nt: TGTGCCAGCAGCCAATTAGGGTTTGGTGGGGCCAACGTCCTGACTTTC
CDR3aa: CASSQLGFGGANVLTF

v_gene: TRBV9
abundance: many
j_gene: TRBJ2-1
d_gene: TRBD2
CDR3nt: TGTGCCAGCAGCCCTGTGGGGGGGGGGTACGGTGAGGACAATGAGCAGTTCTTC
CDR3aa: CASSPVGGGYGEDNEQFF

v_gene: TRBV3-1
abundance: many
j_gene: TRBJ1-5
d_gene: .
CDR3nt: TGTGCCAGCAGCCAAGTGCCAAATTATCAGCCCCAGCATTTT
CDR3aa: CASSQVPNYQPQHF